This TCR beta chain was recovered during a study of T-cell memory formation after mild COVID-19. The CDR3 is 14 amino acids. Per germline, CDR1 MNHEY and CDR2 SVGAGI. With 6 bases clipped from V and 6 bases from J, the junction kept 4 bases outside the gene matches. From the 5' RACE reads, TCRdb called clonotypes with MiXCR, one entry per CDR3 protein. The top ten hold around 9.2% of the sample, which has 400,000 or so distinct CDR3 sequences, 15% to 25% seen once. This clonotype was detected only a few times. This sequence joins TRBV6-5 and TRBJ1-6; TRBD1 agrees at 8 bases. The sequence was collected from an adult woman who had mild COVID-19 (a few samples of this study predate the infection). Cell type and time point are not known. The sequencing input was PBMCs or a T cell subset sorted from them (not recorded which). The CDR3 bases are TGTGCCAGCAGCTCGGGACAGGTTAATTCACCCCTCCACTTT. Translating it yields CASSSGQVNSPLHF.